This T cell receptor beta chain was sequenced during a study of blood T cell repertoires in COVID-19. Original analysis: Estimates of nucleated cell counts were drawn from the amplification of reference gene primers. The table came from immunoSEQ multiplex PCR; TCRdb's copy has only in-frame clones and leaves some out. V and J calls and clone size are copied from that table; D and trimming were computed from the DNA. The sample shows 150,000 to 200,000 clones, 75% to 90% of them seen only once. This clone was seen more than once but under ten times. Germline loops: CDR1 SGHRS, CDR2 YFSETQ. The germline V and J ends were trimmed by 0 bases and 0 bases, with 16 bases remaining between them. The CDR3 sequence is 18 residues long.

V gene TRBV5-1 combines with J gene TRBJ1-3; the D gene is possibly TRBD1 (6 bases). This sequence originates from a woman in her forties with COVID-19, enrolled during active disease. The sample consisted of peripheral blood. The DNA of the CDR3 is TGCGCCAGCAGCTTGGAACAGGGCCGTTCGTCCTCTGGAAACACCATATATTTT. Its translation: CASSLEQGRSSSGNTIYF.